The sequence of this T cell receptor (beta chain) was determined in a study of cytomegalovirus exposure and HLA in healthy donors. The trim removed 0 bases at V and 4 bases at J, leaving 6 bases unmatched. The length of the CDR3 is 17 residues. Germline loops: CDR1 SGHRS, CDR2 YFSETQ. Amplification used 60 Vbeta primers and 13 Jbeta primers. The repertoire was sequenced with immunoSEQ multiplex PCR; TCRdb's copy has only in-frame clones and lacks some. Here the sample spans under 200,000 clones, roughly 13% being singletons. The TCR comes from a man aged 45 to 65 in good health and CMV-seropositive. Sequenced input: PBMCs. V gene TRBV5-1 combines with J gene TRBJ2-1; TRBD2 aligns across 11 bases. The chain's CDR3 is CASSLGLAGGNYNEQFF. The CDR3 region has the DNA TGCGCCAGCAGCTTGGGTCTAGCGGGGGGCAATTACAATGAGCAGTTCTTC.